This T cell receptor beta chain derives from a study of T cells in Graves' hyperthyroidism and ophthalmopathy. At the level of the study: Peripheral blood was obtained at initial diagnosis, preceding any treatment. Study outcomes and limitations: Most expanded thyroid clonotypes above 0.001 recurred in blood.

About this clonotype itself: Its antigen is not known.

Among the patients, aged 18 to 65, hyperthyroidism was newly diagnosed and had lasted under 2 months. The study based diagnoses on clinical symptoms, serum thyroxine and TRAb, thyroid ultrasound and orbital computed tomography. V dropped 5 bases and J dropped 4 bases, with 17 bases sitting between them. The CDR3 length is 16 residues. Germline V gene sequence: CDR1 SGHTA, CDR2 FQGTGA. The CDR3 regions of TCR beta were amplified from RNA transcripts. RT-PCR in the first round (using the HTBI primer set) targeted the TCR CDR3. TCRdb passed the multiplex PCR reads through MiXCR, listing each CDR3 protein once. The sample shows roughly 300,000 distinct CDR3 sequences, roughly 18% of them seen only once.

The V gene is TRBV7-3, the J gene TRBJ2-2; D possibly corresponds to TRBD1 (6 bases). The sample consisted of blood. This receptor was identified in a woman aged 45-65 years with Graves' hyperthyroidism. The CDR3 DNA sequence: TGTGCCAGCAGCAGAGCCGAGGGGGTTAGCACCGGGGAGCTGTTTTTT. It is translated as CASSRAEGVSTGELFF.